Listed below are T cell receptor beta chains from one sample, sequenced in a study of T-cell memory formation after mild COVID-19. A single record per CDR3 protein comes from TCRdb applying MiXCR to the 5' RACE reads. The sample has 400,000 or so distinct CDR3 sequences; 21% are singletons. The specimen sequenced was PBMCs or a T cell subset sorted from them (not recorded which). Receptor source: an adult woman who had mild COVID-19 (a few samples of this study predate the infection). Cell type and time point are not known. The CDR3 runs from the conserved cysteine through the conserved F or W. A D gene is named only where the DNA matches it firmly. Only part of the rows carry a size: once, few, many, or a class if the clone is expanded.

cdr3_aa cdr3_nt j_call d_call v_call clone_size
CASSFRDRAQETQYF TGTGCCAGCAGCTTTAGAGACAGGGCCCAGGAGACCCAGTACTTC TRBJ2-5 TRBD1 TRBV7-9 few
CASSHGSERVFWYEQFF TGCGCCAGCAGCCACGGGAGTGAGAGGGTTTTTTGGTATGAGCAGTTCTTC TRBJ2-1 NA TRBV4-1 NA
CASSQEGGSTDTQYF TGTGCCAGCAGCCAAGAAGGGGGCAGCACAGATACGCAGTATTTT TRBJ2-3 TRBD1 TRBV3-1 few
CSARIWAISSYEQYF TGCAGTGCTAGAATCTGGGCGATTAGCTCCTACGAGCAGTACTTC TRBJ2-7 NA TRBV20-1 NA
CASSDTGGGAADTQYF TGTGCCAGCAGCGATACAGGGGGGGGGGCCGCGGATACGCAGTATTTT TRBJ2-3 NA TRBV7-6 few
CASSLASGYGYTF TGCGCCAGCAGCTTGGCGTCGGGCTATGGCTACACCTTC TRBJ1-2 NA TRBV5-1 NA
CASSRGSQPQHF TGTGCCAGCAGCCGGGGGTCCCAGCCCCAGCATTTT TRBJ1-5 NA TRBV7-9 few
CASSGTLTGELFF TGCGCCAGCAGCGGGACCCTCACCGGGGAGCTGTTTTTT TRBJ2-2 NA TRBV5-1 few
CASDRVENEQYF TGTGCCAGCGACAGGGTGGAGAACGAGCAGTACTTC TRBJ2-7 TRBD1 TRBV6-1 NA
CASSVLGGGADTQYF TGTGCCAGCAGCGTATTGGGCGGGGGGGCAGATACGCAGTATTTT TRBJ2-3 TRBD2 TRBV9 NA
CASSPGQGANYGYTF TGTGCCAGCAGCCCTGGACAGGGGGCGAACTATGGCTACACCTTC TRBJ1-2 TRBD1 TRBV11-2 NA
CASSLSGLAEYEQYF TGTGCCAGCAGTCTTTCGGGACTAGCGGAATACGAGCAGTACTTC TRBJ2-7 TRBD2 TRBV7-6 NA
CASGTGLSTDTQYF TGTGCTAGTGGAACAGGTTTGAGCACAGATACGCAGTATTTT TRBJ2-3 NA TRBV12-5 few
CASRDGNYGYTF TGTGCCAGCAGGGACGGCAACTATGGCTACACCTTC TRBJ1-2 NA TRBV3-1 NA
CASSGVGTGEAKLFF TGTGCCAGCAGTGGTGTGGGGACAGGGGAGGCAAAACTGTTTTTT TRBJ1-4 TRBD1 TRBV2 few
CASSLETGNYNEQFF TGTGCCAGCAGCTTAGAAACAGGGAACTACAATGAGCAGTTCTTC TRBJ2-1 NA TRBV11-2 few
CSASLGQGEWTTEAFF TGCAGTGCTAGCCTAGGACAGGGTGAATGGACCACTGAAGCTTTCTTT TRBJ1-1 TRBD1 TRBV20-1 NA
CASRGLAGRYEQYF TGTGCCAGCAGGGGACTAGCGGGACGCTACGAGCAGTACTTC TRBJ2-7 TRBD2 TRBV2 many
CASSHPGTDYEQYF TGCGCCAGCAGCCACCCCGGGACAGATTACGAGCAGTACTTC TRBJ2-7 TRBD1 TRBV5-1 NA
CASSRSSGGTTDTQYF TGTGCCAGCAGCCGGTCCAGCGGGGGGACCACAGATACGCAGTATTTT TRBJ2-3 TRBD2 TRBV5-4 NA
CASSLVSRASFF TGTGCCAGCAGCTTAGTGAGCAGGGCATCGTTCTTC TRBJ2-1 NA TRBV11-2 NA
CASGLVPEGYTF TGTGCTAGTGGTTTGGTACCGGAGGGCTACACCTTC TRBJ1-2 NA TRBV12-5 NA